One sample yielded the 28 T cell receptor beta chains listed below, sequenced in a study of blood T cell repertoires in COVID-19. Measured with immunoSEQ multiplex PCR; TCRdb has only the in-frame clones, and not every one. The sample has some 300,000 clones, 75% to 90% seen once. The material sequenced was peripheral blood. These receptor sequences come from a young man with active or convalescent COVID-19.

The chain links TRBV5-1 to TRBJ1-1; D is ambiguous. CDR1 and CDR2 from the germline V gene are SGHRS and YFSETQ. CDR3 length: 15 amino acids. V was cut by 0 bases and J by 0 bases, with 9 bases left in between. For the CDR3, the DNA is TGCGCCAGCAGCTTGGCGGCAGGTATGAACACTGAAGCTTTCTTT. It specifies CASSLAAGMNTEAFF.

The chain joins TRBV18 to TRBJ2-1; D unclear. The CDR3 is 14 residues long. Germline values: CDR1 KGHSH, CDR2 LQKENI. Deletions cut 4 bases from V and 8 bases from J, with 15 bases between. The DNA of the CDR3 is TGTGCCAGCTCACGACGGCGGTTTATGGATGAGCAGTTCTTC. Residues: CASSRRRFMDEQFF.

The chain employs TRBV5-5 and TRBJ1-2; no clear D. This CDR3 region has 17 residues. V lost 2 bases to trimming and J lost 5 bases, with 22 bases between them. Germline V lookup: CDR1 SGHKS, CDR2 YYEKEE (reference sequence). The DNA of the CDR3 is TGTGCCAGCAGCTTAGAAGCTAGCCAGGAGCGTGCGTATGGCTACACCTTC. Translating gives CASSLEASQERAYGYTF.

This chain links TRBV5-6 with TRBJ1-1, with D tentatively TRBD1 (5 bases). The CDR3 runs to 12 residues. Germline CDR1 is SGHDT and CDR2 is YYEEEE. V lost 9 bases, J lost 2 bases, and 11 bases lay in between. Written as DNA, the CDR3 is TGTGCCACTACCCAGGGTAACACTGAAGCTTTCTTT. This gives the protein CATTQGNTEAFF. Full variable domain (rest looked up from reference TRBV5-6 and TRBJ1-1): DAGVTQSPTHLIKTRGQQVTLRCSPKSGHDTVSWYQQALGQGPQFIFQYYEEEERQRGNFPDRFSGHQFPNYSSELNVNALLLGDSALYLCATTQGNTEAFFGQGTRLTVV.

The V call is TRBV27, the J call TRBJ1-4; tentatively, D is TRBD1 (5 bases). CDR1 is MNHEY, CDR2 SMNVEV, per germline (reference sequence). The CDR3 runs 14 residues. Trimming pared 3 bases from V and 6 bases from J, leaving 11 bases between. In nucleotides, the CDR3 is TGTGCCAGCAGTTTCGCTCTGGGGCATGAAAAACTGTTTTTT. Translated, it gives CASSFALGHEKLFF. Complete variable domain (other parts from reference TRBV27 and TRBJ1-4): EAQVTQNPRYLITVTGKKLTVTCSQNMNHEYMSWYRQDPGLGLRQIYYSMNVEVTDKGDVPEGYKVSRKEKRNFPLILESPSPNQTSLYFCASSFALGHEKLFFGSGTQLSVL.

In this sample, this clone turned up a few times. The J gene is TRBJ2-7, the V gene TRBV28; TRBD1 agrees at 8 bases. The ends lost 5 bases at V and 6 bases at J; junction bases unmatched: 3. Germline lookup yields CDR1 MDHEN and CDR2 SYDVKM. The CDR3 is 12 residues long. DNA for the CDR3: TGTGCCAGCAGTACTACAGGGGGCGAGCAGTACTTC. It codes for CASSTTGGEQYF.

V is TRBV7-9 and J is TRBJ2-2; no clear D. The germline gives CDR1 SEHNR, CDR2 FQNEAQ (reference sequence). The CDR3 length is 15 residues. Trimming cost V 1 base and J 4 bases, with 10 bases left between them. The CDR3 coding sequence is TGTGCCAGCAGCTTAGGGCTAGTGGTCACCGGGGAGCTGTTTTTT. This encodes CASSLGLVVTGELFF.

The chain couples TRBV3-1 (or the pseudogene TRBV3-2) to TRBJ2-3, with 10 bases aligning to TRBD2. Germline V gene data show CDR1 as LGHDT and CDR2 as YNNKEL (reference sequence). The CDR3 length is 16 residues. J lost 3 bases, V lost 0 bases, and 3 bases had no gene match. The CDR3 bases are TGTGCCAGCAGCCAAGAAGCGACTAGCGGGACAGATACGCAGTATTTT. Protein product: CASSQEATSGTDTQYF.

V usage is TRBV5-1 and J usage is TRBJ2-3; 7 positions agree with TRBD1. The V segment lost 0 bases and the J segment 7 bases; nucleotides outside the gene matches: 14. This CDR3 contains 17 residues. CDR1 is SGHRS, CDR2 YFSETQ, per germline. CDR3: CASSLGGGELSLNTQYF. The CDR3 DNA sequence: TGCGCCAGCAGCTTGGGAGGGGGCGAATTATCATTGAATACGCAGTATTTT.

The J gene is TRBJ2-5, the V gene TRBV28; no firm D call. Per the germline V gene, CDR1 is MDHEN and CDR2 is SYDVKM. With 4 bases removed from V and 1 base from J, the gap between germline ends came to 16 bases. CDR3 length: 16 amino acids. DNA of the CDR3: TGTGCCAGCAGTTCCCCCCACACCCCAACCCAAGAGACCCAGTACTTC. As protein: CASSSPHTPTQETQYF.

The chain links TRBV11-2 to TRBJ2-7; D may be TRBD1 (6 bases). Germline V gives CDR1 SGHAT, CDR2 FQNNGV. Trimming shortened V by 1 base and J by 3 bases, and 13 bases separated the two germline ends. The CDR3 is 15 amino acids. The CDR3 loop is CASSLAWGPNYEQYF. The CDR3 DNA follows: TGTGCCAGCAGCTTAGCCTGGGGGCCTAACTACGAGCAGTACTTC.

The chain joins TRBV28 to TRBJ2-2, with 7 bases fitting TRBD2. Germline V gene data show CDR1 as MDHEN and CDR2 as SYDVKM. This CDR3 is 21 amino acids long. J gave up 0 bases and V 3 bases, and 19 bases lay outside the gene matches. CDR3 DNA sequence: TGTGCCAGCAGTTTCCCCCGGATGGGAGGCCCTAGCGGACCGAACACCGGGGAGCTGTTTTTT. It translates to CASSFPRMGGPSGPNTGELFF.

V and J are TRBV7-5 and TRBJ2-7; the table's D call, TRBD2, was not checked against the DNA. TRBV7-5 corresponds to a pseudogene. This CDR3 has 18 residues. CDR3 in DNA: TGTGCCAGAAGCGTAGACCTAGTTCGTGGGAGGGCTTCCTACGAGCAGTACTTC. It specifies CARSVDLVRGRASYEQYF.

CDR3: CATEAGTNEKLFF. The CDR3 nucleotides read TGTGCCACGGAGGCGGGAACTAATGAAAAACTGTTTTTT. The chain combines TRBV7-9 with TRBJ1-4; D not certain. CDR1 SEHNR and CDR2 FQNEAQ come from the germline V gene (reference sequence). Trimming took off 10 bases at V and 1 base at J, with 10 bases between the two ends. The CDR3 length is 13 residues.

The chain joins TRBV25-1 to TRBJ2-7; the D is unclear. Germline V lookup: CDR1 MGHDK, CDR2 SYGVNS. This CDR3 comprises 13 residues. V lost 5 bases to trimming and J lost 2 bases, with 10 bases between them. The CDR3 here is CASSSSSTYEQYF. CDR3 sequence (DNA): TGTGCCAGCAGTTCGTCCAGTACCTACGAGCAGTACTTC.

This clone appeared once. The chain recombines TRBV7-2 with TRBJ2-7; unclear D gene. This CDR3 is built from 15 residues. V was trimmed by 1 base and J by 0 bases, leaving 10 bases between them. Germline CDR1 SGHTA, CDR2 FQGNSA. The CDR3 loop is CASSLGSLSSYEQYF. DNA for the CDR3: TGTGCCAGCAGCTTAGGTAGCCTGAGCTCCTACGAGCAGTACTTC. Drawing the rest from reference TRBV7-2 and TRBJ2-7, the complete variable domain is GAGVSQSPSNKVTEKGKDVELRCDPISGHTALYWYRQSLGQGLEFLIYFQGNSAPDKSGLPSDRFSAERTGGSVSTLTIQRTQQEDSAVYLCASSLGSLSSYEQYFGPGTRLTVT.

The rearrangement uses TRBV27 and TRBJ1-1, with a possible D match to TRBD1 (6 bases). CDR3 size: 12 residues. The germline V gene has CDR1 MNHEY and CDR2 SMNVEV (reference sequence). The V end lost 5 bases, the J end lost 6 bases, and 10 bases lay between the germline ends. CDR3 sequence (DNA): TGTGCCAGCAGTGACAGGTGGTCTGAAGCTTTCTTT. This encodes CASSDRWSEAFF.

This chain joins TRBV28 and TRBJ2-7, with D possibly matching TRBD2 (5 bases). V was trimmed by 3 bases and J by 6 bases, leaving 24 bases between them. Germline CDR1 is MDHEN and CDR2 is SYDVKM. The CDR3 sequence is 17 residues long. As DNA, the CDR3 is TGTGCCAGCAGTTTCGGGCTCGCACGGACTCCTACGGGCGAGCAGTACTTC. This codes for CASSFGLARTPTGEQYF.

The chain recombines TRBV10-2 with TRBJ2-1; 9 nucleotides agree with TRBD2. The CDR3 sequence is 14 residues long. V trimming: 6 bases; J trimming: 9 bases; junction bases outside the gene matches: 9. CDR1 is WSHSY and CDR2 is SAAADI in the germline V gene. In DNA form, the CDR3 reads TGCGCCAGCAGCCTTGGCGGGGGGGCCGGTGAGCAGTTCTTC. Its translation: CASSLGGGAGEQFF.

As regards this clone: This sequence may be a read error, since a much larger clone differs from it by one base. This sequence joins TRBV5-8 and TRBJ2-7, with 10 nucleotides matching TRBD2. The CDR3 is 15 residues long. Losses at the gene ends were 4 bases for V and 0 bases for J; bases not matched to a gene: 4. From germline, CDR1 is SGHTS and CDR2 YDEGEE. The DNA for the CDR3 is TGTGCCAGCAGCCGGACTAGCGGAAGCTCCTACGAGCAGTACTTC. Residues: CASSRTSGSSYEQYF. Full variable domain (outside the CDR3, taken from reference TRBV5-8 and TRBJ2-7): EAGVTQSPTHLIKTRGQQATLRCSPISGHTSVYWYQQALGLGLQFLLWYDEGEERNRGNFPPRFSGRQFPNYSSELNVNALELEDSALYLCASSRTSGSSYEQYFGPGTRLTVT.

V gene TRBV28 combines with J gene TRBJ2-3; D is perhaps TRBD2 (5 bases). Germline V gene sequence: CDR1 MDHEN, CDR2 SYDVKM. V was cut by 3 bases and J by 5 bases, with 12 bases left in between. The CDR3 loop spans 14 amino acids. CDR3 DNA sequence: TGTGCCAGCAGTTTTTCGGGATCTGGAGATACGCAGTATTTT. Encoded protein: CASSFSGSGDTQYF.

The genes are TRBV2 and TRBJ2-2, with D tentatively TRBD1 (6 bases). Germline CDR1 SNHLY, CDR2 FYNNEI. Between the trimmed V and J ends, which lost 6 bases and 5 bases, there was a span of 7 bases. There are 12 residues in the CDR3. CDR3 loop: CASRTGTGELFF. As DNA, the CDR3 is TGTGCCAGCAGGACAGGAACCGGGGAGCTGTTTTTT.

The rearrangement links TRBV5-1 to TRBJ2-3; 8 nucleotides match TRBD1. Trimming cost V 1 base and J 3 bases; bases outside gene matches: 25. Germline assignment: CDR1 SGHRS and CDR2 YFSETQ. The CDR3 is made up of 22 amino acids. CDR3 in amino acids: CASSLRSLSGTGHFFRTDTQYF. The CDR3 DNA follows: TGCGCCAGCAGCTTGCGGTCTTTGTCTGGGACAGGCCATTTCTTTCGTACAGATACGCAGTATTTT.

The chain joins TRBV18 to TRBJ1-3; TRBD1 matches 9 bases. V lost 3 bases and J lost 4; bases outside the gene matches: 7. The CDR3 extends over 16 amino acids. The germline CDR1 and CDR2 sequences are KGHSH and LQKENI. CDR3 nucleotides: TGTGCCAGCTCACCCTCCGGGACAGGGACCGGAAACACCATATATTTT. Protein sequence: CASSPSGTGTGNTIYF.

The rearrangement uses TRBV5-1 and TRBJ1-5; possible D gene TRBD1, 6 bases. Germline V gene sequence: CDR1 SGHRS, CDR2 YFSETQ. Trimming shortened V by 0 bases and J by 7 bases, and 14 bases separated the two germline ends. The CDR3 covers 15 residues. CDR3 sequence: CASSLGGITGQPQHF. In DNA, the CDR3 is TGCGCCAGCAGCTTGGGGGGGATTACAGGGCAGCCCCAGCATTTT. Full variable domain (rest looked up from reference TRBV5-1 and TRBJ1-5): KAGVTQTPRYLIKTRGQQVTLSCSPISGHRSVSWYQQTPGQGLQFLFEYFSETQRNKGNFPGRFSGRQFSNSRSEMNVSTLELGDSALYLCASSLGGITGQPQHFGDGTRLSIL.

This clone has more than one count but fewer than ten. This sample includes further DNA sequences coding for the same CDR3. This rearrangement joins TRBV27 to TRBJ2-7; TRBD2 matches 12 bases. Germline V lookup: CDR1 MNHEY, CDR2 SMNVEV (reference sequence). The V and J ends lost 5 bases and 4 bases, in that order; junction bases with no gene match: 6. The CDR3 runs 15 residues. The CDR3 loop is CASSPRTSGTYEQYF. CDR3 DNA sequence: TGTGCCAGCAGTCCAAGGACTAGCGGGACTTACGAGCAGTACTTC.

A few counts support this clone. The chain employs TRBV6-5 and TRBJ1-3; TRBD1 agrees at 10 bases. The trim removed 2 bases at V and 4 bases at J, leaving 2 bases unmatched. Per the germline V gene, CDR1 is MNHEY and CDR2 is SVGAGI. The CDR3 has 15 amino acids. The DNA for the CDR3 is TGTGCCAGCAGTTACGGGACAGGGGTCGGAAACACCATATATTTT. Its protein is CASSYGTGVGNTIYF.

This chain uses TRBV5-6 with TRBJ2-3; the D is unclear. The germline V and J ends were trimmed by 2 bases and 2 bases, with 12 bases remaining between them. CDR3 size: 15 residues. Germline CDR1 reads SGHDT; CDR2 reads YYEEEE. In DNA form, the CDR3 reads TGTGCCAGCAGCTTCGTGGCGGCTGTCACAGATACGCAGTATTTT. Protein: CASSFVAAVTDTQYF.